This entry lists 30 T cell receptor beta chains sequenced from one sample in a study of blood T cell repertoires in COVID-19 (dated by TCRdb to between 2020 and 2021). Libraries were made using the immunoSEQ multiplex PCR assay. Imported from immuneACCESS, the table was reduced by TCRdb to in-frame sequences with V and J called. These copies leave out some clones; in studies compared against another copy, an unresolved V gene accounts for under half, and the cause of the remainder is not known. The sample contains approximately 350,000 clones, about 90% of them found a single time. About 6.3% of the sample rests with the top ten. The sequencing sample was made of peripheral blood. All receptors come from a woman between 45 and 65 years old with COVID-19, enrolled during active disease.

The chain employs TRBV6-2 or TRBV6-3 and TRBJ1-4; D perhaps matches TRBD1 (5 bases). Germline loops: CDR1 MNHEY, CDR2 SVGEGT. The CDR3 is 14 residues long. Trimming removed 4 bases from V and 5 bases from J, with 11 bases in between. CDR3 sequence: CASSSGRLNEKLFF. The CDR3 nucleotides are TGTGCCAGCAGTTCAGGGAGGCTCAATGAAAAACTGTTTTTT.

The CDR3 DNA follows: TGTGCCAGCAGGAAAAACGACAGGGTTTACTATGGCTACACCTTC. As protein: CASRKNDRVYYGYTF. V gene TRBV2 combines with J gene TRBJ1-2; 7 nucleotides line up with TRBD1. CDR3 size: 15 residues. CDR1 and CDR2 (germline): SNHLY, FYNNEI. V trimming: 6 bases; J trimming: 3 bases; junction bases outside the gene matches: 10.

The chain uses TRBV27 and TRBJ1-4, with D possibly matching TRBD1 (6 bases). The V gene lost 6 bases and the J gene lost 4 bases, with 18 bases spanning the gap. This CDR3 comprises 16 residues. Germline loops: CDR1 MNHEY, CDR2 SMNVEV (reference sequence). CDR3 in amino acids: CASRPTRQALNEKLFF. The CDR3, as DNA: TGTGCCAGCAGACCAACCAGACAGGCCCTTAATGAAAAACTGTTTTTT.

The chain carries TRBV5-4 and TRBJ2-7; TRBD2 might be the D (5 bases). Germline assignment: CDR1 SGHNT and CDR2 YYREEE (reference sequence). CDR3 size: 15 residues. Trimming took off 0 bases at V and 7 bases at J, with 17 bases between the two ends. CDR3 sequence reads: CASSLGGVPQGEQYF. CDR3 nucleotide sequence: TGTGCCAGCAGCTTGGGGGGAGTTCCTCAAGGGGAGCAGTACTTC.

The V gene is TRBV27, the J gene TRBJ2-7; perhaps TRBD2 as D (6 bases). The CDR3 runs 15 residues. Germline V gene data show CDR1 as MNHEY and CDR2 as SMNVEV (reference sequence). Trimming removed 2 bases at V and 7 bases at J, with 18 bases between. This CDR3 reads CASSLDLPGVGEQYF. The CDR3 nucleotides are TGTGCCAGCAGTTTAGACCTCCCGGGGGTGGGAGAGCAGTACTTC.

The V gene is TRBV19, the J gene TRBJ1-1; TRBD1 aligns across 7 bases. Germline V lookup: CDR1 LNHDA, CDR2 SQIVND (reference sequence). The CDR3 spans 15 residues. V was pared by 3 bases and J by 4 bases, with 8 bases of the junction left unmatched. The DNA of the CDR3 is TGTGCCAGTAGTATTAGGGGGCTGCGAGGCACTGAAGCTTTCTTT. Protein sequence: CASSIRGLRGTEAFF.

The J gene is TRBJ2-7, the V gene TRBV6-1; D uncertain. Trimming took 3 bases from V and 2 from J, leaving 29 bases between them. Germline assignment: CDR1 MNHNS and CDR2 SASEGT. The CDR3 spans 20 residues. This CDR3 is CASSDNRLTLGRLRTYEQYF. The CDR3 coding sequence is TGTGCCAGCAGTGATAATCGGTTAACTCTTGGTCGTCTGAGAACCTACGAGCAGTACTTC.

The genes are TRBV6-1 and TRBJ2-7; TRBD2 agrees at 7 bases. The CDR3 has 16 amino acids. The germline CDR1 and CDR2 sequences are MNHNS and SASEGT. Trimming at V came to 1 base and at J to 0 bases, leaving 6 bases not matched to a gene. The chain's CDR3 is CASSEEASGHSYEQYF. CDR3 DNA: TGTGCCAGCAGTGAAGAGGCTAGCGGACACTCCTACGAGCAGTACTTC.

The chain carries TRBV7-2 and TRBJ2-5, with 12 bases aligning to TRBD2. The ends lost 4 bases at V and 4 bases at J; junction bases unmatched: 7. Germline-derived CDR1 and CDR2 are SGHTA and FQGNSA. This CDR3 has 16 amino acids. CDR3 DNA: TGTGCCAGCAGCTCTGAGGGGGGACTAGCGGGAGAGACCCAGTACTTC. Translated: CASSSEGGLAGETQYF. Full variable domain (missing parts from reference TRBV7-2 and TRBJ2-5): GAGVSQSPSNKVTEKGKDVELRCDPISGHTALYWYRQSLGQGLEFLIYFQGNSAPDKSGLPSDRFSAERTGGSVSTLTIQRTQQEDSAVYLCASSSEGGLAGETQYFGPGTRLLVL.

The chain couples TRBV29-1 to TRBJ2-3; 7 bases align to TRBD1. Germline assignment: CDR1 SQVTM and CDR2 ANQGSEA. V lost 2 bases, J lost 0 bases, and 20 bases stayed unmatched. The CDR3 consists of 20 residues. The CDR3 reads CSVELRDSTFLAGSTDTQYF. DNA for the CDR3: TGCAGCGTTGAACTCCGGGACAGCACCTTTCTAGCAGGGAGCACAGATACGCAGTATTTT.

CDR3 region: CASSGPGPYEQYF. In DNA, the CDR3 is TGCGCCAGCAGTGGGCCAGGGCCCTACGAGCAGTACTTC. This chain joins TRBV10-2 and TRBJ2-7; D is perhaps TRBD1 (5 bases). The V end lost 4 bases, the J end lost 2 bases, and 9 bases lay between the germline ends. The CDR3 sequence is 13 residues long. Germline V lookup: CDR1 WSHSY, CDR2 SAAADI.

The chain joins TRBV10-2 to TRBJ2-2, with 9 positions matching TRBD1. The V segment lost 6 bases and the J segment 4 bases; nucleotides outside the gene matches: 9. This CDR3 contains 16 residues. Per the germline V gene, CDR1 is WSHSY and CDR2 is SAAADI. The CDR3 DNA follows: TGCGCCAGCAGACTACCCGGGACAGGGTTCACCGGGGAGCTGTTTTTT. It yields the protein CASRLPGTGFTGELFF.

The chain uses TRBV7-2 and TRBJ2-6; 7 positions agree with TRBD1. CDR3 length: 17 residues. The germline V gene encodes CDR1 SGHTA and CDR2 FQGNSA. J gave up 4 bases and V 2 bases, and 8 bases lay outside the gene matches. The CDR3 region is CASSLRGRMSGANVLTF. CDR3 nucleotides: TGTGCCAGCAGCTTAAGGGGGCGGATGTCCGGGGCCAACGTCCTGACTTTC.

V gene TRBV18 combines with J gene TRBJ2-5, with 7 bases lining up with TRBD2. Germline loops: CDR1 KGHSH, CDR2 LQKENI. This CDR3 has 15 residues. The V segment lost 3 bases and the J segment 2 bases; nucleotides outside the gene matches: 6. The CDR3 region has the DNA TGTGCCAGCTCACCTCTAGCGGACCCACAAGAGACCCAGTACTTC. It specifies CASSPLADPQETQYF. Full variable domain (remainder filled in from reference TRBV18 and TRBJ2-5): NAGVMQNPRHLVRRRGQEARLRCSPMKGHSHVYWYRQLPEEGLKFMVYLQKENIIDESGMPKERFSAEFPKEGPSILRIQQVVRGDSAAYFCASSPLADPQETQYFGPGTRLLVL.

The chain combines TRBV5-5 with TRBJ2-1; 14 bases agree with TRBD2. The CDR3 extends over 18 amino acids. V was clipped by 1 base and J by 8 bases; unmatched bases: 11. Germline V gene data show CDR1 as SGHKS and CDR2 as YYEKEE (reference sequence). CDR3 sequence reads: CASSLSPGTSGRFYEQFF. In DNA, the CDR3 is TGTGCCAGCAGCTTGTCCCCCGGGACTAGCGGGAGATTCTATGAGCAGTTCTTC.

The table lists this clone with a count of one. This chain connects TRBV3-1 (or the pseudogene TRBV3-2) to TRBJ1-2; maybe TRBD1 (5 bases). V shed 4 bases and J shed 4 bases, with 16 bases lying between them. The CDR3 has 15 amino acids. The V gene's germline CDR1 is LGHDT and CDR2 YNNKEL (reference sequence). This CDR3 is CASSRRQTDAYGYTF. Written as DNA, the CDR3 is TGTGCCAGCAGCCGACGACAGACTGACGCCTATGGCTACACCTTC.

This rearrangement joins TRBV15 to TRBJ1-3; TRBD1 matches 9 bases. Germline loops: CDR1 LNHNV, CDR2 YYDKDF (reference sequence). CDR3 size: 15 residues. V gave up 6 bases and J gave up 0 bases; unmatched junction bases: 3. CDR3 coding DNA: TGTGCCACCAGGGGACAGGGTAGCTCTGGAAACACCATATATTTT. Translated, it gives CATRGQGSSGNTIYF.

The chain carries TRBV5-1 and TRBJ1-3; no definite D call. The ends were cut back, 0 bases at V and 0 bases at J, with 7 bases in the middle. The CDR3 runs 15 residues. CDR1 is SGHRS, CDR2 YFSETQ, per germline. The CDR3 sequence: CASSLARDSGNTIYF. The CDR3 DNA follows: TGCGCCAGCAGCTTGGCCCGAGACTCTGGAAACACCATATATTTT. The whole variable domain, remainder taken from reference TRBV5-1 and TRBJ1-3, is KAGVTQTPRYLIKTRGQQVTLSCSPISGHRSVSWYQQTPGQGLQFLFEYFSETQRNKGNFPGRFSGRQFSNSRSEMNVSTLELGDSALYLCASSLARDSGNTIYFGEGSWLTVV.

V usage is TRBV11-3 and J usage is TRBJ2-1; TRBD2 matches at 10 bases. Trimming took 5 bases from V and 4 from J; bases not matched to a gene: 14. There are 18 residues in the CDR3. CDR1 and CDR2 (germline): SGHNT, YENEEA. The CDR3 DNA reads TGTGCCAGCAGCCACCTAGCGGGAGTGTCTGGGAAATACAATGAGCAGTTCTTC. Translated: CASSHLAGVSGKYNEQFF. Drawing the rest from reference TRBV11-3 and TRBJ2-1, the complete variable domain is EAGVVQSPRYKIIEKKQPVAFWCNPISGHNTLYWYLQNLGQGPELLIRYENEEAVDDSQLPKDRFSAERLKGVDSTLKIQPAELGDSAVYLCASSHLAGVSGKYNEQFFGPGTRLTVL.

This chain links TRBV19 with TRBJ1-2, with a weak D call TRBD1 (5 bases). This CDR3 is built from 14 residues. The germline V gene has CDR1 LNHDA and CDR2 SQIVND (reference sequence). V lost 3 bases to trimming and J lost 4 bases, with 12 bases between them. CDR3 in amino acids: CASSMTGGFYGYTF. In nucleotides, the CDR3 is TGTGCCAGTAGTATGACCGGGGGGTTCTATGGCTACACCTTC.

V and J are TRBV6-5 and TRBJ1-1, with 7 bases lining up with TRBD1. The CDR3 loop spans 14 amino acids. V trimming: 5 bases; J trimming: 1 base; junction bases outside the gene matches: 4. Germline CDR1 reads MNHEY; CDR2 reads SVGAGI. CDR3 bases: TGTGCCAGCAGTACTCGGGACAGGAACACTGAAGCTTTCTTT. Residues: CASSTRDRNTEAFF.

The V gene is TRBV5-5, the J gene TRBJ2-4; D call uncertain. Trimming shortened V by 6 bases and J by 0 bases, and 13 bases separated the two germline ends. Germline CDR1 and CDR2: SGHKS and YYEKEE (reference sequence). The CDR3 loop spans 15 amino acids. CDR3 protein: CASTSGSLAKNIQYF. CDR3 nucleotides: TGTGCCAGCACTTCAGGTTCCTTAGCCAAAAACATTCAGTACTTC.

The chain is built from TRBV9 and TRBJ1-2, with D hard to call. Germline V gene lookup returns CDR1 SGDLS and CDR2 YYNGEE. CDR3 size: 12 residues. Trimming stripped 0 bases from V and 4 bases from J, with 4 bases between. CDR3 nucleotides: TGTGCCAGCAGCGTAGAGAGCTATGGCTACACCTTC. Residues: CASSVESYGYTF.

The CDR3 DNA is TGTGCCAGCAGTTACAGACCGGACAGGGTGAATTATGGCTACACCTTC. Its protein is CASSYRPDRVNYGYTF. V gene TRBV6-6 combines with J gene TRBJ1-2, with 8 bases aligning to TRBD1. Germline assignment: CDR1 MNHNY and CDR2 SVGAGI (reference sequence). V was pared by 2 bases and J by 5 bases, with 10 bases of the junction left unmatched. This CDR3 region has 16 residues.

In its sample, this clone was seen a few times. This chain links TRBV3-1 (or the pseudogene TRBV3-2) with TRBJ1-5; tentative D call: TRBD1 (6 bases). V lost 2 bases and J 11 bases, leaving 13 bases between the germline ends. Germline-derived CDR1 and CDR2 are LGHDT and YNNKEL (reference sequence). This CDR3 has 13 amino acids. The CDR3 DNA is TGTGCCAGCAGCCAATTGCAGGGGCGAGCCCAGCATTTT. It yields the protein CASSQLQGRAQHF.

The V and J genes are TRBV6-2 or TRBV6-3 and TRBJ1-1, with a possible D match to TRBD1 (6 bases). V lost 5 bases, J lost 1 base, and 14 bases lay in between. This CDR3 contains 15 residues. The germline V gene has CDR1 MNHEY and CDR2 SVGEGT. The CDR3 spells CASSPLTGGNTEAFF. CDR3 coding DNA: TGTGCCAGCAGTCCCCTGACAGGTGGGAACACTGAAGCTTTCTTT.

The V call is TRBV5-1, the J call TRBJ2-7; TRBD1 matches at 8 bases. J was trimmed by 2 bases and V by 0 bases; bases with no gene match: 4. The CDR3 totals 15 residues. CDR1 is SGHRS and CDR2 is YFSETQ in the germline V gene. CDR3 amino acids: CASSLGQGFAYEQYF. In DNA form, the CDR3 reads TGCGCCAGCAGCTTGGGACAGGGGTTCGCCTACGAGCAGTACTTC.

This clone showed up just once. The gene calls are TRBV5-1 and TRBJ1-2; TRBD1 agrees at 7 bases. After removal of 4 bases from V and 0 bases from J, the junction contained 15 bases not matched to a gene. CDR1 is SGHRS, CDR2 YFSETQ, per germline. The CDR3 has 18 amino acids. The CDR3 DNA is TGCGCCAGCAGCAAGACCCTCCCGGGACAGTACTCTAACTATGGCTACACCTTC. It specifies CASSKTLPGQYSNYGYTF.

This clone showed up just a few times. The chain is built from TRBV7-6 and TRBJ2-1; 8 bases map to TRBD2. From germline, CDR1 is SGHVS and CDR2 FNYEAQ. V dropped 1 base and J dropped 4; count of bases not matched to a gene: 6. CDR3 length: 16 residues. The DNA for the CDR3 is TGTGCCAGCAGCTTAGACGCGGGAGGACGGTACAATGAGCAGTTCTTC. Protein product: CASSLDAGGRYNEQFF. The full variable domain, its missing parts supplied by reference TRBV7-6 and TRBJ2-1, is GAGVSQSPRYKVTKRGQDVALRCDPISGHVSLYWYRQALGQGPEFLTYFNYEAQQDKSGLPNDRFSAERPEGSISTLTIQRTEQRDSAMYRCASSLDAGGRYNEQFFGPGTRLTVL.

This clone was recorded a few times. The CDR3 nucleotides read TGTGCCAGCAGCTTTACTAGCGGTCCCTACGAGCAGTACTTC. Translating gives CASSFTSGPYEQYF. The genes are TRBV7-9 and TRBJ2-7, with 8 bases that match TRBD2. This CDR3 region has 14 residues. Germline V lookup: CDR1 SEHNR, CDR2 FQNEAQ (reference sequence). Trimming cost V 3 bases and J 2 bases; bases outside gene matches: 3. The entire variable domain, with the rest obtained from reference TRBV7-9 and TRBJ2-7, is as follows: DTGVSQNPRHKITKRGQNVTFRCDPISEHNRLYWYRQTLGQGPEFLTYFQNEAQLEKSRLLSDRFSAERPKGSFSTLEIQRTEQGDSAMYLCASSFTSGPYEQYFGPGTRLTVT.